The 13 T cell receptor beta chains below all came from one sample that was sequenced in a study of a mutant IDH1 vaccine in newly diagnosed glioma. The table came from immunoSEQ multiplex PCR; TCRdb's copy has only in-frame clones and leaves some out. The sample holds about 40,000 clones, roughly 82% seen once. These receptors' targets are unknown. Time point described: week 47, end of study. All doses held 300 ug of mutant IDH1 20-mer peptide, with topical imiquimod. The sequences come from PBMCs, collected from a glioma patient whose treatment included an IDH1 peptide vaccine. Receptor source: a man younger than 35 with glioma. Some clones in this sample may be carry-over from other donors' samples.

The chain employs TRBV5-6 and TRBJ2-7; tentatively, D is TRBD1 or TRBD2 (5 bases each). The germline V gene has CDR1 SGHDT and CDR2 YYEEEE. V dropped 3 bases and J dropped 2 bases, with 12 bases sitting between them. This CDR3 has 14 residues. The CDR3 DNA is TGTGCCAGCAGCTGGGACCGTTCCACCTACGAGCAGTACTTC. The encoded protein is CASSWDRSTYEQYF.

This clone was observed once. The V gene is TRBV14, the J gene TRBJ1-2; 9 bases are shared with TRBD1. V lost 4 bases, J lost 2 bases, and 8 bases stayed unmatched. The CDR3 is made up of 16 amino acids. The germline gives CDR1 SGHDN, CDR2 FVKESK. The CDR3: CASSRGTGRGNYGYTF. CDR3 bases: TGTGCCAGCAGCCGCGGGACAGGGAGGGGAAACTATGGCTACACCTTC.

This sequence joins TRBV5-1 and TRBJ1-2, with 11 bases aligning to TRBD1. The CDR3 loop spans 15 amino acids. Germline CDR1 SGHRS, CDR2 YFSETQ. Trimming at V came to 0 bases and at J to 7 bases, leaving 5 bases not matched to a gene. The CDR3 here is CASSLAGDRGFGYTF. CDR3 DNA sequence: TGCGCCAGCAGCTTGGCTGGGGACAGGGGGTTTGGCTACACCTTC.

The chain recombines TRBV7-9 with TRBJ1-5; maybe TRBD1 (5 bases). The CDR3 is 18 amino acids. Germline CDR1 and CDR2: SEHNR and FQNEAQ (reference sequence). V dropped 1 base and J dropped 2 bases, with 18 bases sitting between them. CDR3 in amino acids: CASSLGWDDGSGNQPQHF. The CDR3 bases are TGTGCCAGCAGCTTAGGTTGGGACGACGGTAGTGGCAATCAGCCCCAGCATTTT.

The chain is built from TRBV19 and TRBJ1-1; tentative D call: TRBD1 (5 bases). CDR3 size: 15 residues. V dropped 4 bases and J dropped 5 bases, with 17 bases sitting between them. Looked up from germline, CDR1 is LNHDA and CDR2 is SQIVND (reference sequence). CDR3 in DNA: TGTGCCAGTAGTAATCAACTGGGGGGAGGGACTGAAGCTTTCTTT. It translates to CASSNQLGGGTEAFF.

The chain employs TRBV5-8 and TRBJ1-1, with D possibly being TRBD1 (6 bases). The germline CDR1 and CDR2 sequences are SGHTS and YDEGEE. The CDR3 is made up of 14 amino acids. V was cut by 5 bases and J by 1 base, with 12 bases left in between. The CDR3 sequence is CASRSGQPNTEAFF. The CDR3 nucleotides are TGTGCCAGCAGGTCCGGACAGCCGAACACTGAAGCTTTCTTT.

This clone is a singleton in its sample. This chain joins TRBV27 and TRBJ1-4; no reliable D call. The germline V and J ends were trimmed by 1 base and 7 bases, with 7 bases remaining between them. Germline CDR1 is MNHEY and CDR2 is SMNVEV (reference sequence). This CDR3 region has 13 residues. CDR3 nucleotides: TGTGCCAGCAGTTTATTGGCCGCTGAAAAACTGTTTTTT. Translation gives CASSLLAAEKLFF.

The chain recombines TRBV5-1 with TRBJ1-1; D is unclear. Trimming pared 4 bases from V and 1 base from J, leaving 17 bases between. This CDR3 contains 16 residues. Germline assignment: CDR1 SGHRS and CDR2 YFSETQ. This chain's CDR3 is CASSPWYATGNTEAFF. The CDR3 nucleotides are TGCGCCAGCAGCCCTTGGTATGCGACGGGGAACACTGAAGCTTTCTTT. Full variable domain (outside the CDR3, taken from reference TRBV5-1 and TRBJ1-1): KAGVTQTPRYLIKTRGQQVTLSCSPISGHRSVSWYQQTPGQGLQFLFEYFSETQRNKGNFPGRFSGRQFSNSRSEMNVSTLELGDSALYLCASSPWYATGNTEAFFGQGTRLTVV.

The chain has TRBV28 and TRBJ2-7; 13 positions agree with TRBD2. Looked up from germline, CDR1 is MDHEN and CDR2 is SYDVKM. The CDR3 has 15 residues. Germline trimming cut 6 bases from V and 3 bases from J; bases unmatched to any gene: 5. CDR3 nucleotide sequence: TGTGCCAGCAGACTAGCGGGGGGGAATAACTACGAGCAGTACTTC. It codes for CASRLAGGNNYEQYF. Full variable domain (outside the CDR3, taken from reference TRBV28 and TRBJ2-7): DVKVTQSSRYLVKRTGEKVFLECVQDMDHENMFWYRQDPGLGLRLIYFSYDVKMKEKGDIPEGYSVSREKKERFSLILESASTNQTSMYLCASRLAGGNNYEQYFGPGTRLTVT.

The chain combines TRBV9 with TRBJ2-7; 8 positions agree with TRBD2. Germline V CDR1 and CDR2: SGDLS, YYNGEE. J gave up 7 bases and V 2 bases, and 17 bases lay outside the gene matches. This CDR3 has 17 residues. The CDR3 protein is CASSVGTRLTPHEEQYF. The DNA of the CDR3 is TGTGCCAGCAGCGTGGGGACTAGATTAACCCCCCATGAGGAGCAGTACTTC.

The chain combines TRBV7-2 with TRBJ1-2; D is undetermined. The CDR3 contains 12 residues. Trimming left V 1 base short and J 7 bases short, with 7 bases between. Germline values: CDR1 SGHTA, CDR2 FQGNSA. The CDR3 DNA follows: TGTGCCAGCAGCTTAGAACGGGTTGGCTACACCTTC. Amino acids: CASSLERVGYTF.

DNA of the CDR3: TGTGCCAGCAGTGAATGGGGGGCGATCTATGGCTACACCTTC. Amino acids: CASSEWGAIYGYTF. The chain recombines TRBV6-1 with TRBJ1-2, with a tentative D call TRBD1 (6 bases). Per the germline V gene, CDR1 is MNHNS and CDR2 is SASEGT. V lost 2 bases to trimming and J lost 4 bases, with 11 bases between them. This CDR3 spans 14 amino acids.

The J gene is TRBJ2-7, the V gene TRBV30, with 10 bases lining up with TRBD1. Looked up from germline, CDR1 is GTSNPN and CDR2 is SVGIG (reference sequence). This CDR3 is built from 14 residues. V shed 3 bases, J shed 3 bases, and the junction held 5 bases outside the gene matches. CDR3 region: CAWSRGTGDYEQYF. The DNA for the CDR3 is TGTGCCTGGAGCAGGGGGACAGGGGACTACGAGCAGTACTTC. Drawing the rest from reference TRBV30 and TRBJ2-7, the complete variable domain is SQTIHQWPATLVQPVGSPLSLECTVEGTSNPNLYWYRQAAGRGLQLLFYSVGIGQISSEVPQNLSASRPQDRQFILSSKKLLLSDSGFYLCAWSRGTGDYEQYFGPGTRLTVT.